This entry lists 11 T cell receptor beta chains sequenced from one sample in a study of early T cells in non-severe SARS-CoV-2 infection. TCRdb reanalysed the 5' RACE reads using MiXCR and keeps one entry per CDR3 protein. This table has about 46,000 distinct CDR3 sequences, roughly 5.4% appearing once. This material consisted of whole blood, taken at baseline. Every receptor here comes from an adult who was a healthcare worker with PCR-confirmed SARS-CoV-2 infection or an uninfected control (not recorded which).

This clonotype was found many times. In DNA, the CDR3 is TGCGCCAGCAGCTTACAGGGGAGTATCGTTACTGAAGCTTTCTTT. This gives the protein CASSLQGSIVTEAFF. The V and J genes are TRBV5-1 and TRBJ1-1; 7 bases align to TRBD1. Germline values: CDR1 SGHRS, CDR2 YFSETQ. CDR3 length equals 15 residues. Germline trimming cut 2 bases from V and 5 bases from J; bases unmatched to any gene: 9.

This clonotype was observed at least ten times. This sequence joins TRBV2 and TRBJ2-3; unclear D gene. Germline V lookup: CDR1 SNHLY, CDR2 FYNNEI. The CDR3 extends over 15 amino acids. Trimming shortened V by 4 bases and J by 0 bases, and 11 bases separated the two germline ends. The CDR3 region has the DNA TGTGCCAGCAGTGTTCTTGGCAGGAGCACAGATACGCAGTATTTT. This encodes CASSVLGRSTDTQYF.

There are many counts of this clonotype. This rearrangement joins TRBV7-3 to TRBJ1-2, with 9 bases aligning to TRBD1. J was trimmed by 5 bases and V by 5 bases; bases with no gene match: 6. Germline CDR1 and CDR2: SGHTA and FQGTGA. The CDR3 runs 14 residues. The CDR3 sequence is CASSATGGGYGYTF. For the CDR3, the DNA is TGTGCCAGCAGCGCCACAGGGGGCGGTTATGGCTACACCTTC.

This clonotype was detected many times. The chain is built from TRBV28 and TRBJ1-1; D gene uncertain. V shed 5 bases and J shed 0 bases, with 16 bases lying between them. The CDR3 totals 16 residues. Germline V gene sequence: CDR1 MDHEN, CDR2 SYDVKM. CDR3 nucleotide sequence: TGTGCCAGCAGTAGACGACACGGGATCATGAACACTGAAGCTTTCTTT. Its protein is CASSRRHGIMNTEAFF.

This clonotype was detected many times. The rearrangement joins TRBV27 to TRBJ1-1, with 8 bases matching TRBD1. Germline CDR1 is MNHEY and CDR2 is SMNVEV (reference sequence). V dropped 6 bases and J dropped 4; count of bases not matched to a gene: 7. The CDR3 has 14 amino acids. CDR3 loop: CASRTDRGVTEAFF. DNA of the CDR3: TGTGCCAGCAGAACAGACAGGGGAGTCACTGAAGCTTTCTTT.

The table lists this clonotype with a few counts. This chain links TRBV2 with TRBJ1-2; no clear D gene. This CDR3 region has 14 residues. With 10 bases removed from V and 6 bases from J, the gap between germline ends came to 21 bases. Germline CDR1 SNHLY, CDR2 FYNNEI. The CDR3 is CAIPGLAEWDGYTF. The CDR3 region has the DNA TGTGCCATCCCCGGTCTAGCGGAGTGGGATGGCTACACCTTC.

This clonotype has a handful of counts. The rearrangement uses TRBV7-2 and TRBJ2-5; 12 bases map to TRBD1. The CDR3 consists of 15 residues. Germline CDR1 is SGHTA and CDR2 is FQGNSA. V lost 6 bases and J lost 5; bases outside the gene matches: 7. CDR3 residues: CASRNPGQGAETQYF. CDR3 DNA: TGTGCCAGCAGGAATCCGGGACAGGGGGCGGAGACCCAGTACTTC.

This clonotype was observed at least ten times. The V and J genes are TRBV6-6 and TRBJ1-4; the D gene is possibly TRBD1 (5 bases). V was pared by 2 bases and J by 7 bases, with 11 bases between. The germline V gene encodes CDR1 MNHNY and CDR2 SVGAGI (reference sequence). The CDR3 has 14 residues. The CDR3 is CASSYVPGVEKLFF. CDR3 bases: TGTGCCAGCAGTTACGTTCCGGGGGTTGAAAAACTGTTTTTT.

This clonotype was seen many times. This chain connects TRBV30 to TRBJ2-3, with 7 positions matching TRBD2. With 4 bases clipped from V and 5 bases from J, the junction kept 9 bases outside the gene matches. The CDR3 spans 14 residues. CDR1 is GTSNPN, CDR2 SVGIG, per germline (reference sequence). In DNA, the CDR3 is TGTGCCTGGATCGCCGTTGGGAGGGAAGATACGCAGTATTTT. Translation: CAWIAVGREDTQYF.

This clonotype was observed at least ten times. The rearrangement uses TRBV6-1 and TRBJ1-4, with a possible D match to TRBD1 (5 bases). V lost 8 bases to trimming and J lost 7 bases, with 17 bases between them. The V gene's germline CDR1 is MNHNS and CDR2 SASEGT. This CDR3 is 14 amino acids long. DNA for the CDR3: TGTGCCAGCTGCCCCCAGGGTGGTGGTGAAAAACTGTTTTTT. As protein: CASCPQGGGEKLFF.

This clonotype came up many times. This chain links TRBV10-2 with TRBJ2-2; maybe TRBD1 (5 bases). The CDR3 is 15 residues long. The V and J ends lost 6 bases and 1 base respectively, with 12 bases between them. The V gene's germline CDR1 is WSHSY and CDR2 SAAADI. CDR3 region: CASSLRQKNTGELFF. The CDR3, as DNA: TGCGCCAGCAGCCTGAGACAGAAGAACACCGGGGAGCTGTTTTTT.